The entry below describes one T cell receptor (beta chain). Random hexamers were used to reverse transcribe an amount of roughly 0.5 to 1 ug RNA. With immunoSEQ multiplex PCR, TCR beta CDR3 was amplified across 54 Vbeta and 13 Jbeta. TCRdb passed the immunoSEQ multiplex PCR reads through MiXCR, listing each CDR3 protein once. The sample lists 130,000 to 150,000 distinct CDR3 sequences, approximately 94% occurring once. FACS was used to enrich TEMRA cells, whereas the CD8+ and CD4+ T cells were obtained by negative isolation. The data stem from a study of CD8 T cells in Susac syndrome. The sequenced sample consisted of CD4+ T cells from PBMCs. This TCR came from a human donor in good health.

CDR3 sequence reads: CASSMGGRSYTDTQYF. The CDR3 DNA reads as TGTGCCAGTAGTATGGGGGGGCGATCCTACACAGATACGCAGTATTTT. The V call is TRBV19, the J call TRBJ2-3; weak D call: TRBD2 (7 bases). V was trimmed by 3 bases and J by 2 bases, leaving 15 bases between them. The V gene's germline CDR1 is LNHDA and CDR2 SQIVND (reference sequence). The length of the CDR3 is 16 residues. The whole variable domain, remainder taken from reference TRBV19 and TRBJ2-3, is DGGITQSPKYLFRKEGQNVTLSCEQNLNHDAMYWYRQDPGQGLRLIYYSQIVNDFQKGDIAEGYSVSREKKESFPLTVTSAQKNPTAFYLCASSMGGRSYTDTQYFGPGTRLTVL.